The 12 T cell receptor beta chains listed next were all sequenced from one sample in a study of siplizumab effects on memory and regulatory T cells. Produced via immunoSEQ multiplex PCR; TCRdb's table is partial and in-frame only. The table shows tens of thousands of clones, with 95% to 97% occurring only once. Sequences were obtained from naive CD4+ T cells sorted from blood. The receptor set was obtained from a human donor in good health.

The chain links TRBV6-5 to TRBJ2-7; D might be TRBD1 (5 bases). CDR1 MNHEY and CDR2 SVGAGI come from the germline V gene. V was trimmed by 0 bases and J by 3 bases, leaving 12 bases between them. This CDR3 is built from 15 residues. For the CDR3, the DNA is TGTGCCAGCAGTTACTCCGGACATCGAGGCTACGAGCAGTACTTC. Protein sequence: CASSYSGHRGYEQYF.

The rearrangement links TRBV5-1 to TRBJ2-7; 9 nucleotides agree with TRBD2. The germline V gene encodes CDR1 SGHRS and CDR2 YFSETQ. The length of the CDR3 is 17 residues. V lost 2 bases and J lost 4; bases outside the gene matches: 13. This CDR3 is CASSFASGTSILYEQYF. The CDR3 coding sequence is TGCGCCAGCAGCTTTGCTAGTGGGACTAGCATTCTATACGAGCAGTACTTC.

The chain links TRBV4-1 to TRBJ2-3; 10 bases agree with TRBD2. The CDR3 runs 19 residues. V was pared by 0 bases and J by 4 bases, with 13 bases of the junction left unmatched. The germline V gene has CDR1 MGHRA and CDR2 YSYEKL. CDR3 in DNA: TGCGCCAGCAGCCAAGATAACCTAGCGGGAGAGCGAAGTGCAGATACGCAGTATTTT. This encodes CASSQDNLAGERSADTQYF.

The chain joins TRBV7-2 to TRBJ2-3; D not resolved. Trimming shortened V by 1 base and J by 6 bases, and 8 bases separated the two germline ends. The CDR3 contains 13 residues. Germline-derived CDR1 and CDR2 are SGHTA and FQGNSA. This CDR3 is CASSLGSGDTQYF. In DNA, the CDR3 is TGTGCCAGCAGCTTAGGGAGTGGGGATACGCAGTATTTT.

The chain recombines TRBV2 with TRBJ1-1; TRBD1 agrees at 10 bases. CDR1 and CDR2 (germline): SNHLY, FYNNEI. CDR3 length: 19 residues. V was clipped by 5 bases and J by 4 bases; unmatched bases: 19. The CDR3 nucleotides are TGTGCCAGCAGTACCGGGACAGGGGTCTCCAGAAAAGGTAGCACTGAAGCTTTCTTT. Translation: CASSTGTGVSRKGSTEAFF.

The chain carries TRBV21-1 and TRBJ1-2; no DNA check was done on the table's D call, TRBD1. TRBV21-1 is tagged as a pseudogene. CDR3 length equals 18 residues. The CDR3 DNA sequence: TGTGCCAGCAGCAAAGTATGGGACAGGGATAGGCTTGGCTATGGCTACACCTTC. Translated: CASSKVWDRDRLGYGYTF.

The chain carries TRBV7-3 and TRBJ1-3, with D hard to call. The germline CDR1 and CDR2 sequences are SGHTA and FQGTGA. V lost 2 bases and J lost 2, with 10 bases in between. The CDR3 has 15 amino acids. CDR3 bases: TGTGCCAGCAGCTTAGGTTCGGGTCCTGGAAACACCATATATTTT. This gives the protein CASSLGSGPGNTIYF.

The gene calls are TRBV4-1 and TRBJ1-4, with a possible D match to TRBD1 (5 bases). V was clipped by 0 bases and J by 4 bases, with 12 bases between them. CDR1 is MGHRA, CDR2 YSYEKL, per germline. This CDR3 contains 16 residues. The CDR3 reads CASSQDATVRNEKLFF. In DNA, the CDR3 is TGCGCCAGCAGCCAAGATGCGACAGTGCGTAATGAAAAACTGTTTTTT.

The rearrangement joins TRBV9 to TRBJ2-1, with 7 bases fitting TRBD1. Trimming took 4 bases from V and 4 from J; bases not matched to a gene: 14. The CDR3 contains 17 residues. The germline gives CDR1 SGDLS, CDR2 YYNGEE. This chain's CDR3 is CASSYAVGTAMYNEQFF. The CDR3 nucleotides are TGTGCCAGCAGCTATGCCGTGGGGACAGCGATGTACAATGAGCAGTTCTTC.

The chain has TRBV5-1 and TRBJ2-1, with 11 positions matching TRBD1. V lost 2 bases and J lost 6; bases outside the gene matches: 1. The CDR3 has 14 amino acids. Germline V lookup: CDR1 SGHRS, CDR2 YFSETQ. CDR3 residues: CASSFGTGGNEQFF. The CDR3 DNA follows: TGCGCCAGCAGCTTCGGGACAGGGGGCAATGAGCAGTTCTTC.

This sequence joins TRBV11-1 and TRBJ2-1; 8 nucleotides align to TRBD2. The CDR3 runs 16 residues. Trimming removed 6 bases from V and 0 bases from J; junction bases left unmatched: 7. Germline CDR1 and CDR2: SGHAT and FQDESV (reference sequence). CDR3 coding DNA: TGTGCCAGCAGACCGACTAGCGCCCGCTCCTACAATGAGCAGTTCTTC. Its translation is CASRPTSARSYNEQFF.

The V gene is TRBV28, the J gene TRBJ2-5; 9 nucleotides align to TRBD2. Per the germline V gene, CDR1 is MDHEN and CDR2 is SYDVKM. Unmatched junction bases numbered 7, after V lost 5 bases and J lost 0 bases. CDR3 size: 16 residues. CDR3 protein: CASSAHSGRYQETQYF. The DNA of the CDR3 is TGTGCCAGCAGTGCCCACAGCGGGAGGTACCAAGAGACCCAGTACTTC.